This TCR beta chain is drawn from a study of blood T cell repertoires in COVID-19. Study overall: T cells, B-cell-depleted T cells, or PBMCs provided the cDNA or gDNA that served as material.

The CDR3 totals 15 residues. Trimming took 6 bases from V and 1 from J; bases not matched to a gene: 3. CDR1 and CDR2 (germline): SGHRS, YFSETQ. Authors' processing steps: From reference gene primer amplification, estimates of nucleated cell counts were derived. Sequenced by immunoSEQ multiplex PCR; TCRdb stores in-frame clones only, minus some. V, J and clone size derive from that table, while D and trimming were established from the DNA sequence. The sample shows 200,000 to 300,000 clones, 65% to 90% of them seen only once. Sequencing was carried out using peripheral blood. The TCR originated in a man aged 30 to 39 with active or convalescent COVID-19. The gene calls are TRBV5-1 and TRBJ2-5; the match to TRBD2 covers 13 bases. CDR3 coding DNA: TGCGCCAGCACCCGGACTAGCGGGGGCCAAGAGACCCAGTACTTC. Its translation: CASTRTSGGQETQYF. Based on the CDR3 plus reference TRBV5-1 and TRBJ2-5, the full variable domain is KAGVTQTPRYLIKTRGQQVTLSCSPISGHRSVSWYQQTPGQGLQFLFEYFSETQRNKGNFPGRFSGRQFSNSRSEMNVSTLELGDSALYLCASTRTSGGQETQYFGPGTRLLVL.